The next 2 T cell receptor beta chains were all read from a single sample in a study of cytomegalovirus exposure and HLA in healthy donors. Use of 60 Vbeta and 13 Jbeta primers characterized the PCR. TCRdb keeps only in-frame clones here, not all; method: immunoSEQ multiplex PCR. Of 150,000 to 200,000 clones in the sample, around 79% were seen once. The source material was PBMCs. These receptors came from a woman between 35 and 50 years old in good health and CMV-seronegative.

V usage is TRBV6-1 and J usage is TRBJ1-2; no clear D. Trimming shortened V by 2 bases and J by 2 bases, and 9 bases separated the two germline ends. CDR3 size: 14 residues. Germline V gives CDR1 MNHNS, CDR2 SASEGT. The DNA of the CDR3 is TGTGCCAGCAGTGAACCCGGGAGGAACTATGGCTACACCTTC. It codes for CASSEPGRNYGYTF.

The rearrangement uses TRBV4-1 and TRBJ1-2; 11 nucleotides match TRBD1. Germline V lookup: CDR1 MGHRA, CDR2 YSYEKL. The CDR3 loop spans 20 amino acids. With 1 base clipped from V and 0 bases from J, the junction kept 13 bases outside the gene matches. In DNA form, the CDR3 reads TGCGCCAGCAGCCAAGCGGGGGTTGGGGACAGGGGGACCTCTAACTATGGCTACACCTTC. Protein product: CASSQAGVGDRGTSNYGYTF.